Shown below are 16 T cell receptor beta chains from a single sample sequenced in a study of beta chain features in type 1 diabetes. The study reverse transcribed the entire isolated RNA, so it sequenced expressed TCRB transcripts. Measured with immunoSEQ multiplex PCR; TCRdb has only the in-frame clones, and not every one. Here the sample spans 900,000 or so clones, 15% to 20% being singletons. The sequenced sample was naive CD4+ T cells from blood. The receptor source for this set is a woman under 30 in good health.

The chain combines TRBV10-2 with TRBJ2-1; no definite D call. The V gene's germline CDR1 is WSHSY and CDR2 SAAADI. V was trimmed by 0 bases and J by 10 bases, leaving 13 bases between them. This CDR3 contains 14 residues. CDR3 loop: CASSESSLHGEQFF. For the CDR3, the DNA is TGCGCCAGCAGTGAGTCGAGCCTCCACGGGGAGCAGTTCTTC.

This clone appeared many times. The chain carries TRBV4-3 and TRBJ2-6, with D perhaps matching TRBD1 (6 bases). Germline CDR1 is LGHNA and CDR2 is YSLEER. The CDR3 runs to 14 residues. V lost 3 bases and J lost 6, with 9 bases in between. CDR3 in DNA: TGCGCCAGCAGCCAGCGGACAGAGGCCAACGTCCTGACTTTC. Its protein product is CASSQRTEANVLTF.

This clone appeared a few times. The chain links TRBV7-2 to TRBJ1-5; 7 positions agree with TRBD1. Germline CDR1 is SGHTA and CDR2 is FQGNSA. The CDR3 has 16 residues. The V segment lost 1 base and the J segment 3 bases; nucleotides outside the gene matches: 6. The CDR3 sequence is CASSLVGGGVNQPQHF. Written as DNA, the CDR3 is TGTGCCAGCAGCTTAGTGGGAGGGGGCGTCAATCAGCCCCAGCATTTT.

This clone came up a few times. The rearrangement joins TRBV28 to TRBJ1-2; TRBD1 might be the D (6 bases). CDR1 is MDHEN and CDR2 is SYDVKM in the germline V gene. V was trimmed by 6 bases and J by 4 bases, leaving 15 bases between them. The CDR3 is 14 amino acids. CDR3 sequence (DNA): TGTGCCAGCAGCCCGGGGGGCGTTTCCTATGGCTACACCTTC. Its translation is CASSPGGVSYGYTF.

The CDR3 nucleotides read TGTGCCAGCAGCCTCCTCCTGGGACAGGGTTTCCTTGATGAGCAGTTCTTC. Protein product: CASSLLLGQGFLDEQFF. The chain is built from TRBV7-2 and TRBJ2-1, with 9 bases identical to TRBD1. The junction had 16 bases not matched to a gene; V was cut back by 5 bases and J by 8 bases. The CDR3 totals 17 residues. Per germline, CDR1 SGHTA and CDR2 FQGNSA. Drawing the rest from reference TRBV7-2 and TRBJ2-1, the complete variable domain is GAGVSQSPSNKVTEKGKDVELRCDPISGHTALYWYRQSLGQGLEFLIYFQGNSAPDKSGLPSDRFSAERTGGSVSTLTIQRTQQEDSAVYLCASSLLLGQGFLDEQFFGPGTRLTVL.

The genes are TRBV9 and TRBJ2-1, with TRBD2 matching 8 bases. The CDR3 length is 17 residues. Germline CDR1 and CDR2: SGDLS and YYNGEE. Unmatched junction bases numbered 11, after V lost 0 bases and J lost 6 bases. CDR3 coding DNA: TGTGCCAGCAGCGTAGAGGCTAGGGGGACTAGTTCCAATGAGCAGTTCTTC. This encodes CASSVEARGTSSNEQFF.

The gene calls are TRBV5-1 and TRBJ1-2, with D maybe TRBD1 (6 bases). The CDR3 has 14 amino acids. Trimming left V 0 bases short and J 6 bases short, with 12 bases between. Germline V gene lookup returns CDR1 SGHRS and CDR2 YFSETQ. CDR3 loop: CASSLDRVWNGYTF. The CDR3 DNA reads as TGCGCCAGCAGCTTGGACAGGGTTTGGAATGGCTACACCTTC.

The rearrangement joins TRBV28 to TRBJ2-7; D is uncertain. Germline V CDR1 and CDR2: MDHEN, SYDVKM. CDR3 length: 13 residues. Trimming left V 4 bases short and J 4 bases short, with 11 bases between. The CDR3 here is CASSYFALYEQYF. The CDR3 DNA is TGTGCCAGCAGTTATTTCGCGCTTTACGAGCAGTACTTC.

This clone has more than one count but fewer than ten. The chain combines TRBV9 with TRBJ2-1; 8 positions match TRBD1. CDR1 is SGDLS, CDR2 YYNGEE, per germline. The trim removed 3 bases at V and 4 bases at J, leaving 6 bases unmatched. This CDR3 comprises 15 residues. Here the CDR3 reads CASSAQGARYNEQFF. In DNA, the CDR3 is TGTGCCAGCAGCGCCCAGGGGGCGCGGTACAATGAGCAGTTCTTC.

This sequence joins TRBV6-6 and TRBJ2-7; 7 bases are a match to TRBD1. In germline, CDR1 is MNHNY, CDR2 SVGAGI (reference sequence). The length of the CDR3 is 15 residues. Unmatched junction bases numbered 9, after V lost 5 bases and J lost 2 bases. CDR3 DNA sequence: TGTGCCAGCAGTCAAACAGGGGCTCAGGCCTACGAGCAGTACTTC. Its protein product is CASSQTGAQAYEQYF.

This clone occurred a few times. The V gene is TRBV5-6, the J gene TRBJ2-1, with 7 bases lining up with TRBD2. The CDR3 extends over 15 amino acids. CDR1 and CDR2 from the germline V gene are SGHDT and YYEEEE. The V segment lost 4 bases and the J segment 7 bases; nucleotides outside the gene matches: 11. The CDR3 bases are TGTGCCAGCAGCCCGTTAGGGCCGCGGGAGAATGAGCAGTTCTTC. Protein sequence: CASSPLGPRENEQFF.

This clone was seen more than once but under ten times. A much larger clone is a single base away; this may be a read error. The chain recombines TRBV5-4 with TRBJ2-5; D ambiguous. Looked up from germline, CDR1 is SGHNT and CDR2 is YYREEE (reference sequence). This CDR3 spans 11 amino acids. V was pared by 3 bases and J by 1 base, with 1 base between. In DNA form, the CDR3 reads TGTGCCAGCAGCTCCCAAGAGACCCAGTACTTC. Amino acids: CASSSQETQYF.

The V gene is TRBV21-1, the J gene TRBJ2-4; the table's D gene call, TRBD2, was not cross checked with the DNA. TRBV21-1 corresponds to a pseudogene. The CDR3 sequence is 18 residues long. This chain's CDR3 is CATPGASGRRVYGNIQYF. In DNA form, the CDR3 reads TGTGCCACTCCAGGGGCTAGCGGGAGGCGGGTTTACGGAAACATTCAGTACTTC.

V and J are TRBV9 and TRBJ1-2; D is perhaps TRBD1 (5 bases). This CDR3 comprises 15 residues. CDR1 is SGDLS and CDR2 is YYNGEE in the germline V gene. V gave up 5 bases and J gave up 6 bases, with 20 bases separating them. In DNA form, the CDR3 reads TGTGCCAGCAGTCAAGGGATCAGGGAAAGAGATGGCTACACCTTC. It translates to CASSQGIRERDGYTF.

In DNA form, the CDR3 reads TGTGCCACAAGCGGGACGAGCACCGGGGAGCTGTTTTTT. This gives the protein CATSGTSTGELFF. The chain is built from TRBV10-3 and TRBJ2-2; 7 nucleotides line up with TRBD2. Germline V lookup: CDR1 ENHRY, CDR2 SYGVKD. The CDR3 length is 13 residues. V lost 10 bases and J lost 4; bases outside the gene matches: 6.

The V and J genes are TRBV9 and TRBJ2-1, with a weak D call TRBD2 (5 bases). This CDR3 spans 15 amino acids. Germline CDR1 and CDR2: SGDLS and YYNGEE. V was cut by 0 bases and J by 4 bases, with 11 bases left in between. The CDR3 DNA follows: TGTGCCAGCAGCGTAGTAGGGAGTCCATACAATGAGCAGTTCTTC. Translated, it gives CASSVVGSPYNEQFF.